The 11 T cell receptor beta chains presented below share a single source sample, sequenced in a study of blood T cell repertoires in COVID-19. Assay: immunoSEQ multiplex PCR; the TCRdb copy retains only in-frame clones and omits some. The table lists 85,000 to 100,000 clones, around nine tenths of them singletons. Material for sequencing was peripheral blood. These receptors all stem from a man between 60 and 75 years old with acute or convalescent COVID-19.

CDR3 sequence (DNA): TGTGCCACCAGCAGGGGGACACCGATGAACACTGAAGCTTTCTTT. This translates into CATSRGTPMNTEAFF. V is TRBV15 and J is TRBJ1-1; the D gene is possibly TRBD1 (6 bases). The V end lost 3 bases, the J end lost 0 bases, and 11 bases lay between the germline ends. The CDR3 runs 15 residues. CDR1 LNHNV and CDR2 YYDKDF come from the germline V gene (reference sequence).

V is TRBV4-1 and J is TRBJ2-3; 11 positions match TRBD2. Unmatched junction bases numbered 8, after V lost 6 bases and J lost 3 bases. The CDR3 contains 16 residues. Germline-derived CDR1 and CDR2 are MGHRA and YSYEKL. The CDR3 is CASRPRLAGRTDTQYF. For the CDR3, the DNA is TGCGCCAGCAGGCCCCGACTAGCGGGGCGTACAGATACGCAGTATTTT.

This chain links TRBV18 with TRBJ1-1; D unresolved. The ends were cut back, 4 bases at V and 7 bases at J, with 13 bases in the middle. CDR3 size: 13 residues. CDR1 is KGHSH, CDR2 LQKENI, per germline. This CDR3 is CASSLEAELEAFF. CDR3 DNA sequence: TGTGCCAGCTCACTCGAAGCCGAACTTGAAGCTTTCTTT.

The gene calls are TRBV18 and TRBJ2-7, with 10 positions matching TRBD2. This CDR3 region has 16 residues. With V trimmed by 3 bases and J by 7 bases, 12 bases remained unmatched. Germline V gives CDR1 KGHSH, CDR2 LQKENI. CDR3 protein: CASSPQGSGGPVEQYF. CDR3 bases: TGTGCCAGCTCACCCCAAGGTAGCGGGGGGCCAGTTGAGCAGTACTTC.

The chain is built from TRBV2 and TRBJ1-2; TRBD1 is a possible D gene (5 bases). Per the germline V gene, CDR1 is SNHLY and CDR2 is FYNNEI. The CDR3 has 17 residues. Trimming pared 7 bases from V and 6 bases from J, leaving 27 bases between. The CDR3 reads CASIDTGIRADQDGYTF. DNA for the CDR3: TGTGCCAGCATTGACACAGGCATCAGGGCGGACCAGGATGGCTACACCTTC.

This clone was seen once. The junction departs from germline at one end; a sequencing error may be responsible. This rearrangement joins TRBV5-1 to TRBJ2-1, with D perhaps TRBD1 (6 bases). Germline CDR1 is SGHRS and CDR2 is YFSETQ. The CDR3 runs to 13 residues. The CDR3 DNA reads TGCGCCAGCAGCATGACAGGCCCCAATGAACAGTTCTTC. Its protein product is CASSMTGPNEQFF. Drawing the rest from reference TRBV5-1 and TRBJ2-1, the complete variable domain is KAGVTQTPRYLIKTRGQQVTLSCSPISGHRSVSWYQQTPGQGLQFLFEYFSETQRNKGNFPGRFSGRQFSNSRSEMNVSTLELGDSALYLCASSMTGPNEQFFGPGTRLTVL.

The CDR3 coding sequence is TGTGCCAGCAGCATTCCGGGACAGGGGGCCAATGAGCAGTTCTTC. This translates into CASSIPGQGANEQFF. The chain carries TRBV5-4 and TRBJ2-1; the match to TRBD1 covers 12 bases. From germline, CDR1 is SGHNT and CDR2 YYREEE (reference sequence). Trimming cost V 4 bases and J 6 bases; bases outside gene matches: 5. The CDR3 extends over 15 amino acids.

In regard to this clone: At one end the junction does not follow the germline gene, possibly because of a read error. The chain employs TRBV12-5 and TRBJ2-5; the D gene is possibly TRBD2 (6 bases). The CDR3 extends over 11 amino acids. In germline, CDR1 is LGHNT, CDR2 FRNRAP. The CDR3 region has the DNA TGTGCTAGTGGTTTGACGGGAGACTGCGACTTC. This translates into CASGLTGDCDF.

The rearrangement links TRBV27 to TRBJ2-7; D possibly corresponds to TRBD1 (5 bases). CDR3 length equals 14 residues. Trimming took 5 bases from V and 6 from J, leaving 17 bases between them. Germline V lookup: CDR1 MNHEY, CDR2 SMNVEV (reference sequence). CDR3 DNA: TGTGCCAGCAGTCAAACAGGTGCCTCCGTCGAGCAGTACTTC. Amino acids: CASSQTGASVEQYF.

The chain employs TRBV11-2 and TRBJ1-2; TRBD1 aligns across 7 bases. The J segment lost 4 bases and the V segment lost 1 base, leaving 3 bases of the junction unmatched. The germline V gene encodes CDR1 SGHAT and CDR2 FQNNGV. The CDR3 has 14 amino acids. This chain's CDR3 is CASSLGQGGYGYTF. DNA for the CDR3: TGTGCCAGCAGCTTAGGACAGGGTGGCTATGGCTACACCTTC.

In its sample, this clone was seen once. Here the CDR3 DNA reads TGTGCCAGCCAAATTGGGCCTGGAAACACCATATATTTT. It is translated as CASQIGPGNTIYF. The gene calls are TRBV7-2 and TRBJ1-3; D remains unclear. The germline V gene encodes CDR1 SGHTA and CDR2 FQGNSA. This CDR3 spans 13 amino acids. Trimming left V 8 bases short and J 2 bases short, with 10 bases between. The complete variable domain, with remaining parts taken from reference TRBV7-2 and TRBJ1-3, reads GAGVSQSPSNKVTEKGKDVELRCDPISGHTALYWYRQSLGQGLEFLIYFQGNSAPDKSGLPSDRFSAERTGGSVSTLTIQRTQQEDSAVYLCASQIGPGNTIYFGEGSWLTVV.